This record concerns one T cell receptor (beta chain) sequence. Its cognate antigen is unknown. The CDR3 has 13 residues. Trimming left V 5 bases short and J 4 bases short, with 9 bases between. Germline V gene sequence: CDR1 SGHTA, CDR2 FQGNSA. 5'RACE, which relied on constant-segment primers, yielded TCR alpha and TCR beta cDNA libraries carrying sample barcodes and UMIs. TCRdb reanalysed the 5' RACE reads using MiXCR and keeps one entry per CDR3 protein. Here the sample spans about half a million distinct CDR3 sequences, around a sixth being singletons. This record comes from a study of T-cell memory formation after mild COVID-19. Study-wide points: Among CD4+ contracting clones, most were CM and EM, and CD8+ ones EMRA. Later expanders leaned CD4+, whereas clones that contracted between day 15 and 85 were balanced CD4/CD8. For second-wave clones that peaked at day 37, SARS-CoV-2 specificity went unverified.

J is TRBJ1-5 and V is TRBV7-2; maybe TRBD1 (5 bases). What was sequenced was PBMCs or a T cell subset sorted from them (not recorded which). This clonotype was sampled from an adult woman who had mild COVID-19 (a few samples of this study predate the infection). Cell type and time point are not known. Written as DNA, the CDR3 is TGTGCCAGCAGCCGACAGCTTAATCAGCCCCAGCATTTT. Protein product: CASSRQLNQPQHF.